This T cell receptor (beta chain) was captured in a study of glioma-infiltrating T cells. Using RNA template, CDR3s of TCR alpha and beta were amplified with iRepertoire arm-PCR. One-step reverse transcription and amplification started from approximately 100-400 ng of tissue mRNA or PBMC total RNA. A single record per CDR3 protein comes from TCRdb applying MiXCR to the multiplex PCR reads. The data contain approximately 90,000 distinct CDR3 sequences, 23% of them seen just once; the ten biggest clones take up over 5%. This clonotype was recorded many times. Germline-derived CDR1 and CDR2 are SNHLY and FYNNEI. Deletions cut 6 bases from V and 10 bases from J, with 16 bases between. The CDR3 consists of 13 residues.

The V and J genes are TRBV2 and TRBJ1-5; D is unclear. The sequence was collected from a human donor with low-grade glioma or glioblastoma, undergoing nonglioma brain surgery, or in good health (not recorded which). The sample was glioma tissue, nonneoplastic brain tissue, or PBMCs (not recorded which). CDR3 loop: CASRWTELNPQHF. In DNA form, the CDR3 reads TGTGCCAGCAGATGGACGGAACTAAACCCCCAGCATTTT.